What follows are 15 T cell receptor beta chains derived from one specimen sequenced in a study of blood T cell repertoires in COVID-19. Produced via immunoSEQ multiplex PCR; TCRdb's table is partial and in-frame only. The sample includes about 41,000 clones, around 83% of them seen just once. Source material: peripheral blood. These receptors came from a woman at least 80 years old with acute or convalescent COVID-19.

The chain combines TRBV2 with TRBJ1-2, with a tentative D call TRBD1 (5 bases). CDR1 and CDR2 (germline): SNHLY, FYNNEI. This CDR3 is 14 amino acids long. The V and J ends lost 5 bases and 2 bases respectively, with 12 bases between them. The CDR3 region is CASSFDRGNYGYTF. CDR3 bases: TGTGCCAGCAGTTTCGACCGGGGGAACTATGGCTACACCTTC.

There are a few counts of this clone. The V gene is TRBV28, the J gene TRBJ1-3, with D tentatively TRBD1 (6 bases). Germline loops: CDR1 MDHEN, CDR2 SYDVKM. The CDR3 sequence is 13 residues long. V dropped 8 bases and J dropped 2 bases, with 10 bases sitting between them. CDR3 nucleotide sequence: TGTGCCAGCCTTTGGACAGCTGGAAACACCATATATTTT. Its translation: CASLWTAGNTIYF.

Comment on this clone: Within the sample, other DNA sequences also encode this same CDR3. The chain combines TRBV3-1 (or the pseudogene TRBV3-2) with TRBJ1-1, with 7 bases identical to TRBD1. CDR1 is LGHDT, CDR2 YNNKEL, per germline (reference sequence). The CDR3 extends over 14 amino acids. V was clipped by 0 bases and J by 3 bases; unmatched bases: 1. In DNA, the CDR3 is TGTGCCAGCAGCCAAGACAGGGGGGACACTGAAGCTTTCTTT. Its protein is CASSQDRGDTEAFF.

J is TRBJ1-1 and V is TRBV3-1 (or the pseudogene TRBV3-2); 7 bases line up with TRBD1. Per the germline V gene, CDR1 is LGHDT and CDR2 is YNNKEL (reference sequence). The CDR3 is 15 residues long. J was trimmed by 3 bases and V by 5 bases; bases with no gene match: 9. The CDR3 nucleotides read TGTGCCAGCAGCTCTGAGACAGGGCGATACACTGAAGCTTTCTTT. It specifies CASSSETGRYTEAFF.

CDR3 region: CASSPLTAYNEQFF. CDR3 DNA: TGTGCCAGCAGCCCACTGACAGCTTACAATGAGCAGTTCTTC. The V gene is TRBV7-7, the J gene TRBJ2-1; weak D call: TRBD1 (5 bases). The CDR3 runs to 14 residues. V was shortened by 5 bases and J by 4 bases, with 12 bases between the two germline ends. The germline V gene encodes CDR1 SSHAT and CDR2 FNYEAQ (reference sequence).

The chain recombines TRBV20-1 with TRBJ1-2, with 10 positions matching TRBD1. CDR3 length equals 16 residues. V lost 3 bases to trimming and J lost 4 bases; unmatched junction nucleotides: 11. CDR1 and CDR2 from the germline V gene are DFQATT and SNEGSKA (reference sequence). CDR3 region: CSASKAGTGESYGYTF. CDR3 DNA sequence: TGCAGTGCTAGTAAAGCGGGGACAGGGGAATCCTATGGCTACACCTTC.

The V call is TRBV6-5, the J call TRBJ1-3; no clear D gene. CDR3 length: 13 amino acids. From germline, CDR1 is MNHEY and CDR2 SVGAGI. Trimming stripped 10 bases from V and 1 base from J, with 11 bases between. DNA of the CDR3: TGTGCCACCCTAGACCGATCTGGAAACACCATATATTTT. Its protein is CATLDRSGNTIYF.

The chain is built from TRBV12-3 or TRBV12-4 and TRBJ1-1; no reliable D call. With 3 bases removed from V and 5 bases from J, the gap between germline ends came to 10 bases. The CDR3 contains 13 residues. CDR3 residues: CASSFIEGTEAFF. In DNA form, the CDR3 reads TGTGCCAGCAGTTTCATCGAGGGAACTGAAGCTTTCTTT.

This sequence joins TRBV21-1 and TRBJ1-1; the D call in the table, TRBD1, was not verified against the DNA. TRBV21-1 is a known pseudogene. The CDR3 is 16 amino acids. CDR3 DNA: TGTGCCAGCCGGGTACAGGGGCCTAGGGCGAACACTGAAGCTTTCTTT. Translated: CASRVQGPRANTEAFF.

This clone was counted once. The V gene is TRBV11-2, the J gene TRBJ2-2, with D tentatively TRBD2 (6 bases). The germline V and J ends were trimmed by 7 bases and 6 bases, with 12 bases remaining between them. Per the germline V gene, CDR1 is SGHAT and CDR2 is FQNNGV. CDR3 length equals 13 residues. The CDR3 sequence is CASTLWRAGELFF. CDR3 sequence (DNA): TGTGCCAGCACCCTTTGGAGGGCCGGGGAGCTGTTTTTT.

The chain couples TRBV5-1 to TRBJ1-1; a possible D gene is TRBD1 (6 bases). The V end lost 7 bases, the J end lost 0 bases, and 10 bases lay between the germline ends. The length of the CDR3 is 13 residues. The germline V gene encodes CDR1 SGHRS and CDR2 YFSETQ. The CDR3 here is CASGDRLNTEAFF. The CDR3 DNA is TGCGCCAGCGGCGACAGGCTGAACACTGAAGCTTTCTTT.

In nucleotides, the CDR3 is TGTGCCAGTAGTAGCCAAACAGGGGGAGTTGAAGCTTTCTTT. Protein sequence: CASSSQTGGVEAFF. This chain connects TRBV19 to TRBJ1-1; TRBD1 matches 8 bases. The CDR3 has 14 amino acids. Germline CDR1 is LNHDA and CDR2 is SQIVND (reference sequence). The V segment lost 4 bases and the J segment 7 bases; nucleotides outside the gene matches: 8.

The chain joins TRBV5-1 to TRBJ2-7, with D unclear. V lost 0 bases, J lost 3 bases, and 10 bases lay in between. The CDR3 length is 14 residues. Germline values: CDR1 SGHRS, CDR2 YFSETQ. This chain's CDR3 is CASSLGFSVYEQYF. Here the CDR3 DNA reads TGCGCCAGCAGCTTGGGGTTTTCAGTCTACGAGCAGTACTTC.

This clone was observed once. The CDR3 DNA follows: TGTGCCAGCAGCACAGGCCTGGGCGTCCTGACCCAGTACTTC. It is translated as CASSTGLGVLTQYF. The V call is TRBV7-8, the J call TRBJ2-5; D is perhaps TRBD1 (5 bases). CDR3 length equals 14 residues. V lost 5 bases, J lost 7 bases, and 17 bases lay in between. Germline lookup yields CDR1 SGHVS and CDR2 FQNEAQ.

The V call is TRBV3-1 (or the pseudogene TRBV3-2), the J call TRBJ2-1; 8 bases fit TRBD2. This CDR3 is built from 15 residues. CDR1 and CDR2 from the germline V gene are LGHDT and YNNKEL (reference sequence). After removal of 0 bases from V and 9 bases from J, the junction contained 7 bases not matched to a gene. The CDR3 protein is CASSQEVGLEGEQFF. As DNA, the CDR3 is TGTGCCAGCAGCCAAGAAGTGGGACTAGAGGGTGAGCAGTTCTTC.